Each of the 8 T cell receptor beta chains below was sequenced from the same sample in a study of radiotherapy plus CTLA-4 blockade in lung cancer. Repertoires were generated with immunoSEQ multiplex PCR, while TCRdb's copy carries only in-frame clones and drops some. The sample lists about 86,000 clones; roughly four fifths were seen once. Material: peripheral blood, obtained from a patient treated with radiotherapy plus ipilimumab. Source of these receptors: a human donor with non-small cell lung cancer who had stable disease on radiotherapy plus ipilimumab.

In this sample, this clone turned up once. The V and J genes are TRBV6-1 and TRBJ1-6; the match to TRBD1 covers 7 bases. In germline, CDR1 is MNHNS, CDR2 SASEGT. The V and J ends lost 6 bases and 8 bases, in that order; junction bases with no gene match: 10. The CDR3 runs 15 residues. As DNA, the CDR3 is TGTGCCAGCAGACCCCGGGACAGTAATTATTCACCCCTCCACTTT. Translation: CASRPRDSNYSPLHF.

The rearrangement uses TRBV5-1 and TRBJ2-7; D is unclear. The CDR3 contains 13 residues. Trimming left V 5 bases short and J 1 base short, with 10 bases between. Germline V gene lookup returns CDR1 SGHRS and CDR2 YFSETQ. The CDR3 loop reads CASRSLGSYEQYF. The CDR3 DNA reads as TGCGCCAGCAGGAGCCTAGGTTCCTACGAGCAGTACTTC.

The chain uses TRBV5-1 and TRBJ2-7, with D possibly TRBD2 on 6 matching bases. Germline values: CDR1 SGHRS, CDR2 YFSETQ. The CDR3 spans 15 residues. V was trimmed by 7 bases and J by 2 bases, leaving 19 bases between them. The CDR3 nucleotides are TGCGCCAGCCACCCAAGTATGGGGGGAACCTACGAGCAGTACTTC. Translation: CASHPSMGGTYEQYF.

CDR3 loop: CASSHPGLGKSYEQYF. CDR3 DNA: TGCGCCAGCAGCCACCCGGGACTAGGGAAATCCTACGAGCAGTACTTC. The chain carries TRBV10-2 and TRBJ2-7, with 8 bases fitting TRBD2. Trimming cost V 6 bases and J 1 base; bases outside gene matches: 11. CDR3 length: 16 amino acids. CDR1 and CDR2 (germline): WSHSY, SAAADI.

V usage is TRBV10-3 and J usage is TRBJ2-3, with 7 bases matching TRBD1. The CDR3 loop spans 15 amino acids. Germline CDR1 and CDR2: ENHRY and SYGVKD. The V gene end was trimmed by 2 bases and the J gene end by 0 bases; junction bases not matched to a gene: 2. CDR3 nucleotide sequence: TGTGCCATCAGTGAGGGGGACAGTAGCACAGATACGCAGTATTTT. Encoded protein: CAISEGDSSTDTQYF.

V gene TRBV7-2 combines with J gene TRBJ2-2; D may be TRBD2 (6 bases). Germline V CDR1 and CDR2: SGHTA, FQGNSA. The CDR3 covers 16 residues. The V gene lost 1 base and the J gene lost 3 bases, with 12 bases spanning the gap. In DNA, the CDR3 is TGTGCCAGCAGCTTAGACGGGAGAGCCTACACCGGGGAGCTGTTTTTT. Its protein product is CASSLDGRAYTGELFF.

The rearrangement joins TRBV7-9 to TRBJ2-5; D remains ambiguous. The CDR3 has 14 residues. Germline loops: CDR1 SEHNR, CDR2 FQNEAQ (reference sequence). V dropped 2 bases and J dropped 5 bases, with 12 bases sitting between them. The CDR3 DNA follows: TGTGCCAGCAGCTTACTGGGGAACCGGGAGACCCAGTACTTC. Protein sequence: CASSLLGNRETQYF.

The rearrangement links TRBV19 to TRBJ1-5, with TRBD1 identical over 9 bases. From germline, CDR1 is LNHDA and CDR2 SQIVND (reference sequence). This CDR3 is 15 amino acids long. The junction had 6 bases not matched to a gene; V was cut back by 5 bases and J by 4 bases. CDR3 sequence (DNA): TGTGCCAGTAGTGAGGACAGGGGCAAAAATCAGCCCCAGCATTTT. Translated, it gives CASSEDRGKNQPQHF.